These 19 T cell receptor beta chains were sequenced from one sample in a study of blood T cells in healthy people across ages. With a J-beta primer mix and a sample-barcoded 5' primer, a second PCR ran roughly 6 to 12 cycles. TCRdb itself ran the 5' RACE reads through MiXCR, one entry per CDR3 protein. The data contain about 930,000 distinct CDR3 sequences, almost 30% of them singletons. The same specimen was also included in a second study, on T cells of mothers and their children.

The sample was blood. The receptors come from a woman aged 40 to 55 in good health.

This clonotype has more than one count but fewer than ten. Being one base from a much bigger clone, this may be a read error. V is TRBV20-1 and J is TRBJ2-7, with unresolved D. CDR3 length: 12 amino acids. Germline assignment: CDR1 DFQATT and CDR2 SNEGSKA (reference sequence). Here the CDR3 reads CRARETSYEQYF. The CDR3 region has the DNA TGCAGGGCTAGAGAGACGTCCTACGAGCAGTACTTC.

The chain uses TRBV7-9 and TRBJ1-1; 7 nucleotides line up with TRBD1. The germline V gene has CDR1 SEHNR and CDR2 FQNEAQ (reference sequence). The CDR3 runs 17 residues. The J segment lost 1 base and the V segment lost 3 bases, leaving 11 bases of the junction unmatched. The CDR3 sequence is CASSFMPGQERNTEAFF. The CDR3 bases are TGTGCCAGCAGCTTCATGCCCGGACAGGAAAGGAACACTGAAGCTTTCTTT.

The V and J genes are TRBV14 and TRBJ1-6, with D hard to call. From germline, CDR1 is SGHDN and CDR2 FVKESK. The CDR3 is made up of 13 amino acids. V lost 4 bases, J lost 9 bases, and 10 bases lay in between. CDR3 sequence: CASSPGLGSPLHF. Here the CDR3 DNA reads TGTGCCAGCAGCCCCGGCTTGGGTTCACCCCTCCACTTT. Variable domain in full (rest from reference TRBV14 and TRBJ1-6): EAGVTQFPSHSVIEKGQTVTLRCDPISGHDNLYWYRRVMGKEIKFLLHFVKESKQDESGMPNNRFLAERTGGTYSTLKVQPAELEDSGVYFCASSPGLGSPLHFGNGTRLTVT.

This clonotype was seen just once. A read error may explain this, as a much larger clone is one base away. The chain combines TRBV24-1 with TRBJ1-4, with 9 bases identical to TRBD1. Germline-derived CDR1 and CDR2 are KGHDR and SFDVKD. CDR3 length: 16 amino acids. The CDR3, as DNA: TGTGTCACCAGTGGGGGACAGGGACGAGGTGGTGAAAAACTGTTTTTT. It codes for CVTSGGQGRGGEKLFF.

The chain joins TRBV7-2 to TRBJ2-5; D assignment may be TRBD1 or TRBD2 (7 bases each). V lost 5 bases and J 5 bases, leaving 15 bases between the germline ends. In germline, CDR1 is SGHTA, CDR2 FQGNSA. This CDR3 comprises 14 residues. In DNA form, the CDR3 reads TGTGCCAGCAGCAATAGACAGGGAGGGGAGACCCAGTACTTC. Encoded protein: CASSNRQGGETQYF. The full variable domain, in which reference TRBV7-2 and TRBJ2-5 provide the parts outside the CDR3, is GAGVSQSPSNKVTEKGKDVELRCDPISGHTALYWYRQSLGQGLEFLIYFQGNSAPDKSGLPSDRFSAERTGGSVSTLTIQRTQQEDSAVYLCASSNRQGGETQYFGPGTRLLVL.

The chain joins TRBV20-1 to TRBJ1-2; 9 bases agree with TRBD1. The CDR3 is made up of 15 amino acids. CDR1 and CDR2 from the germline V gene are DFQATT and SNEGSKA (reference sequence). V shed 4 bases and J 4 bases; nucleotides not matched to a gene: 10. CDR3 in DNA: TGCAGTGCTATTGGACAGGGGCCTCGACTCTATGGCTACACCTTC. It codes for CSAIGQGPRLYGYTF.

At least ten counts were recorded for this clonotype. This chain links TRBV9 with TRBJ2-1; TRBD1 aligns across 10 bases. There are 16 residues in the CDR3. Germline CDR1 reads SGDLS; CDR2 reads YYNGEE. V was pared by 1 base and J by 5 bases, with 6 bases of the junction left unmatched. In DNA form, the CDR3 reads TGTGCCAGCAGCGTAAGACAGGGGGCGGGCAACAATGAGCAGTTCTTC. This translates into CASSVRQGAGNNEQFF.

The chain combines TRBV7-2 with TRBJ2-1; TRBD2 might be the D (7 bases). Germline values: CDR1 SGHTA, CDR2 FQGNSA. V lost 3 bases to trimming and J lost 10 bases, with 16 bases between them. This CDR3 contains 14 residues. CDR3 region: CASSLGGGTYEQFF. The CDR3 DNA reads TGTGCCAGCAGCTTGGGAGGGGGTACCTACGAGCAGTTCTTC.

This clonotype was seen repeatedly, ten times or more. This CDR3 reads CSALLGGASSYNEQFF. The CDR3 nucleotides read TGCAGCGCCCTCTTGGGGGGCGCGAGCTCCTACAATGAGCAGTTCTTC. V is TRBV29-1 and J is TRBJ2-1; either TRBD1 or TRBD2 may fit D (6 bases each). Trimming cost V 7 bases and J 0 bases, with 19 bases left between them. The CDR3 loop spans 16 amino acids. CDR1 SQVTM and CDR2 ANQGSEA come from the germline V gene.

The table lists this clonotype with a few counts. CDR3 DNA sequence: TGTGCCAGCAGTTTCACAAGCGGGGGGCACTCTGGCTACACCTTC. Amino acid sequence: CASSFTSGGHSGYTF. The chain joins TRBV7-2 to TRBJ1-2; D is perhaps TRBD1 (6 bases). CDR1 and CDR2 (germline): SGHTA, FQGNSA. The CDR3 extends over 15 amino acids. V shed 6 bases and J shed 7 bases, with 21 bases lying between them.

This rearrangement joins TRBV12-3 or TRBV12-4 to TRBJ1-1; D unresolved. V lost 7 bases, J lost 7 bases, and 19 bases lay in between. The CDR3 is 14 amino acids. This chain's CDR3 is CASTYREGPLEAFF. For the CDR3, the DNA is TGTGCCAGCACTTATAGGGAAGGGCCCCTTGAAGCTTTCTTT.

This clonotype has at least ten counts. The chain is built from TRBV9 and TRBJ2-5, with D maybe TRBD1 (6 bases). The CDR3 is made up of 14 amino acids. Between the trimmed V and J ends, which lost 2 bases and 2 bases, there was a span of 10 bases. Germline V lookup: CDR1 SGDLS, CDR2 YYNGEE. CDR3 bases: TGTGCCAGCAGCGTTGGACAGATGCAAGAGACCCAGTACTTC. This sequence encodes CASSVGQMQETQYF.

This clonotype showed up just a few times. One end of the junction is discordant with germline, which a read error may explain. The rearrangement joins TRBV12-3 or TRBV12-4 to TRBJ2-7, with D possibly being TRBD2 (6 bases). This CDR3 is built from 14 residues. The CDR3 here is CACSGGGNSYEQYF. The CDR3 DNA follows: TGTGCCTGCAGTGGGGGAGGCAACTCCTACGAGCAGTACTTC.

In this sample, this clonotype turned up many times. The V and J genes are TRBV10-3 and TRBJ2-5, with TRBD1 matching 9 bases. The germline V gene encodes CDR1 ENHRY and CDR2 SYGVKD. V lost 6 bases, J lost 2 bases, and 7 bases stayed unmatched. The CDR3 loop spans 15 amino acids. The CDR3 sequence is CAIREPGQGQETQYF. CDR3 in DNA: TGTGCCATCAGGGAACCGGGACAGGGACAAGAGACCCAGTACTTC.

The chain carries TRBV30 and TRBJ2-1; D remains ambiguous. V lost 5 bases and J 1 base, leaving 9 bases between the germline ends. CDR3 length: 13 amino acids. The germline CDR1 and CDR2 sequences are GTSNPN and SVGIG (reference sequence). The CDR3 sequence: CAWGVSSYNEQFF. The CDR3 region has the DNA TGTGCCTGGGGGGTGAGTTCCTACAATGAGCAGTTCTTC.

A few counts support this clonotype. This rearrangement joins TRBV28 to TRBJ1-3; 7 positions match TRBD1. J was trimmed by 5 bases and V by 6 bases; bases with no gene match: 19. In germline, CDR1 is MDHEN, CDR2 SYDVKM. The CDR3 consists of 18 residues. The CDR3 reads CASSQIVRDSLSRNTIYF. DNA for the CDR3: TGTGCCAGCAGCCAAATCGTCCGGGACAGTCTTAGTCGAAACACCATATATTTT.

This clonotype has only a few counts. The V call is TRBV5-1, the J call TRBJ2-3; D is ambiguous. The CDR3 is 14 residues long. Trimming removed 2 bases at V and 2 bases at J, with 9 bases between. Germline-derived CDR1 and CDR2 are SGHRS and YFSETQ. CDR3 nucleotides: TGCGCCAGCAGCTTCCCTGGAATCACAGATACGCAGTATTTT. Amino acids: CASSFPGITDTQYF.

The gene calls are TRBV3-1 and TRBJ2-1; possibly TRBD1 for D (5 bases). Trimming stripped 4 bases from V and 0 bases from J, with 13 bases between. Germline loops: CDR1 LGHDT, CDR2 YNNKEL (reference sequence). CDR3 length: 16 amino acids. In nucleotides, the CDR3 is TGTGCCAGCAGCCGAGACAGTTACTACTCCTACAATGAGCAGTTCTTC. This codes for CASSRDSYYSYNEQFF.

In this sample, this clonotype turned up many times. The chain combines TRBV5-1 with TRBJ2-1; 12 bases line up with TRBD2. V lost 5 bases to trimming and J lost 3 bases; unmatched junction nucleotides: 3. The CDR3 covers 15 residues. Germline V gives CDR1 SGHRS, CDR2 YFSETQ. The CDR3 loop reads CASRSSGGVYNEQFF. As DNA, the CDR3 is TGCGCCAGCAGGTCTAGCGGGGGGGTCTACAATGAGCAGTTCTTC.